This entry is about one T cell receptor beta chain. Its antigen specificity is not known. No base-level quality is on record; no much larger clone is a single base apart. The data were obtained in a study of T cells in Graves' hyperthyroidism and ophthalmopathy (dated by TCRdb to about 2019). Background on the whole study: Peripheral blood samples were taken at the time of initial diagnosis, prior to any treatment. Prospective prediction of ophthalmopathy was tested in an independent validation cohort consisting of 18 to 20 hyperthyroidism patients and approximately 16 patients who later progressed to ophthalmopathy. The study also compared thyroid tissue and blood T-cell repertoires from a handful of Graves' hyperthyroidism patients. The roughly 94 discovery patients were randomly divided into training and test sets at a 7:3 ratio. A discovery cohort of 95 to 100 patients, fewer than 50 with Graves' ophthalmopathy and 57 with stable Graves' hyperthyroidism, was used to find distinguishing TCR V-J signatures. According to the paper, TCR Vbeta CDR3 sequencing was carried out on 120 to 150 peripheral blood samples, which came from some 41 ophthalmopathy, around 75 hyperthyroidism and approximately 17 progressor patients. After blood sampling, hyperthyroidism patients were treated with methimazole at a starting dose of 30 mg daily, and ophthalmopathy patients were treated with high-dose intravenous methylprednisolone. Broad study findings and their caveats: Ophthalmopathy was separated from stable hyperthyroidism by a 13 V-J signature model, with about 88% sensitivity and about 84% specificity obtained in cross-validation and 80%/75% obtained in testing. In validation, the model predicted progression to ophthalmopathy a median of roughly 6.1 months before onset, with roughly 70% sensitivity and roughly 73% specificity. Sample size was not statistically predetermined, and blinding of investigators to group allocation was not performed. Most expanded thyroid clonotypes (frequency above 0.001) were also detected in blood, a finding suggesting that blood repertoires may reflect thyroid immune responses.

In the ophthalmopathy patients, disease was moderately to severely active, with a Clinical Activity Score of 3 or more, a NOSPECS grade of 4 or more, and a duration of less than 3 months. Any patient with an uncontrolled infection, another autoimmune disease, pregnancy or lactation was excluded. Clinical symptoms, serum thyroxine and TRAb, thyroid ultrasound, and orbital computed tomography formed the basis for the diagnoses. PBMCs were isolated from about 10 ml of fresh peripheral blood by Ficoll-Paque density gradient centrifugation. Trizol reagent was used to extract total RNA, and RNA quality was then checked on an Agilent 2100 Bioanalyzer. Including the terminal cysteine and phenylalanine, the CDR3 comprises 13 residues. The DNA shown is the 39-base CDR3, in frame from base 1. V is clipped by 6 bases and J by 7 bases, and the sequence between their germline boundaries is 15 bases long. The TCR beta CDR3 regions were amplified from the RNA transcripts. The TCR CDR3 was subjected to a first round of RT-PCR using the HTBI primer set and the Qiagen OneStep RT-PCR kit. Libraries were constructed in a second round of multiplex PCR, after which size selection and purification were carried out. Libraries were sequenced paired-end with 100 bp reads on an Illumina HiSeq2000. Processing in the source paper ran as follows. Raw data were processed with SOAPnuke, discarding reads with adapters, uncalled bases, mean Phred below 15, or no exact constant-primer or identifier match. COPE v1.2.5 was used to merge the high-quality paired reads, and each unique nucleotide sequence was defined as a clonotype. MiTCR v1.1 was used to align clonotypes to the IMGT TRBV, TRBD and TRBJ reference segments. The analysis included only V-J combinations with a frequency above 0.0001, which together covered around 99% of the repertoires. A TCS score was defined as the ratio between F50 (clonal expansion) and ExV (chaos), using BLOSUM62-based TCRdist between CDR3 peptides within each V-J. Welch's t-statistics and random forest reduced around 510 V-J features to around 14, which were used in a naive Bayes classifier (R e1071). TCRdb reprocessed the public reads (quality trimming at Q25 with fastp, clone calling with MiXCR) and kept in-frame beta chains. Each record represents a unique CDR3 protein, reported with the most common genes and DNA among its rows. The V and J calls and clone size come from TCRdb's table, not from the authors' own analysis. This sample has about 350,000 distinct CDR3 sequences in its table, and around 18% of those were observed once. Of the sample, around a sixth is held by the ten largest clones.

This receptor was identified in a woman between 35 and 50 years old with Graves' ophthalmopathy. This chain is built from TRBV12-3 or TRBV12-4 and TRBJ1-2, and perhaps TRBD1 as D gene, on 6 matching bases. The sequencing sample was made of blood. The nucleotide sequence is given as TGTGCCAGCAGGCCAGGGGTGGTGAGTGGCTACACCTTC. Its product reads: CASRPGVVSGYTF.